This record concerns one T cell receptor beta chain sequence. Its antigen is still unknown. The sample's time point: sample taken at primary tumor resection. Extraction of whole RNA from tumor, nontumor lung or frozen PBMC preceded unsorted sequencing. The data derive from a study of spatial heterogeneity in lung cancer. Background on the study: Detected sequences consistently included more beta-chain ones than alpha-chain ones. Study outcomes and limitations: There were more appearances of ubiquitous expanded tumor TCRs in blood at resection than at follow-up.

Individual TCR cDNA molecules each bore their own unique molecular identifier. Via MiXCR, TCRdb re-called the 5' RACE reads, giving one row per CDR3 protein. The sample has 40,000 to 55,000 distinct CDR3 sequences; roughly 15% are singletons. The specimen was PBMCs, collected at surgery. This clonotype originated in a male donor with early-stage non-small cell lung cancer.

Here the CDR3 reads CASSPEVLGELFF. CDR3 sequence (DNA): TGCGCCAGCAGCCCGGAGGTACTCGGGGAGCTGTTTTTT. This rearrangement joins TRBV5-1 to TRBJ2-2, with D tentatively TRBD2 (5 bases). The V gene's germline CDR1 is SGHRS and CDR2 YFSETQ. The CDR3 is 13 residues long. V lost 4 bases to trimming and J lost 7 bases, with 11 bases between them.